A selection of T cell receptor beta chains follows, all from one sample in a study of T-cell memory formation after mild COVID-19. Via MiXCR, TCRdb re-called the 5' RACE reads, giving one row per CDR3 protein. The sample holds hundreds of thousands of distinct CDR3 sequences; 20% are singletons and the top ten take around 12%. Sequenced input: PBMCs or a T cell subset sorted from them (not recorded which). Receptors originate from an adult woman who had mild COVID-19 (a few samples of this study predate the infection). Cell type and time point are not known. CDR3s include the opening cysteine and the closing phenylalanine or tryptophan. A D gene is named only where the DNA matches it firmly. A row's size may be missing; if present it is once, few, many or a size class.

j_call,clone_size,d_call,v_call,cdr3_nt,cdr3_aa
TRBJ2-7,few,TRBD1,TRBV7-2,TGTGCCAGCAGCTTAGGTCGACAGGGGCTGGACGAGCAGTACTTC,CASSLGRQGLDEQYF
TRBJ2-7,NA,NA,TRBV19,TGTGCCAGTACCGAGGGAGGCTACTCCTACGAGCAGTACTTC,CASTEGGYSYEQYF
TRBJ1-4,few,NA,TRBV7-2,TGTGCCAGCAGCTTAGAAGGAGCCTATAATGAAAAACTGTTTTTT,CASSLEGAYNEKLFF
TRBJ2-1,few,TRBD1,TRBV7-3,TGTGCCAGCAGCTCAACCGGGACAGGGAATATCTACAATGAGCAGTTCTTC,CASSSTGTGNIYNEQFF
TRBJ1-3,NA,NA,TRBV7-2,TGTGACAGCAGCCCTCCAGGAAACACCATATATTTT,CDSSPPGNTIYF
TRBJ2-3,few,NA,TRBV12-3/TRBV12-4,TGTGCCAGCACCGGGACCTTAGCCACAGATACGCAGTATTTT,CASTGTLATDTQYF
TRBJ2-7,few,TRBD2,TRBV27,TGTGCCAGCAGTTTAAGGTCTCCGGGACTAGCGGTCTCCTACGAGCAGTACTTC,CASSLRSPGLAVSYEQYF
TRBJ2-7,NA,TRBD1,TRBV5-1,TGCGCCAGCAGCTCAACGTACAGGGGGGCCGAGCAGTACTTC,CASSSTYRGAEQYF
TRBJ2-5,NA,NA,TRBV9,TGTGCCAGCAGCGTAGGGGGGGCTGAGACCCAGTACTTC,CASSVGGAETQYF
TRBJ1-2,many,TRBD1,TRBV12-3/TRBV12-4,TGTGCCAGCAGACCAGGGGGATATGGCTACACCTTC,CASRPGGYGYTF
TRBJ1-5,few,NA,TRBV10-3,TGTGCCATCAGTGAGTCGAGAGGGTATAGCAATCAGCCCCAGCATTTT,CAISESRGYSNQPQHF
TRBJ1-3,NA,NA,TRBV7-9,TGTGCCAGCAGCTCATTGTTAGGGGGATTGGGAAACACCATATATTTT,CASSSLLGGLGNTIYF
TRBJ2-1,NA,NA,TRBV13,TGTGCCAGCAGCTTTCCCGGGGGAATGGGATACAATGAGCAGTTCTTC,CASSFPGGMGYNEQFF
TRBJ1-5,NA,NA,TRBV4-1,TGCGCCAGCAGCCAAGAAGGGTACCGGGCCTTCGATCAGCCCCAGCATTTT,CASSQEGYRAFDQPQHF
TRBJ1-2,NA,NA,TRBV2,TGTGCCAGCAGTGTTGAAGGGTATGACTATGGCTACACCTTC,CASSVEGYDYGYTF
TRBJ2-1,many,NA,TRBV29-1,TGCAGCGTGGAGAGGGATGGTAGGGAGCAGTTCTTC,CSVERDGREQFF
TRBJ1-2,few,TRBD1,TRBV7-9,TGTGCCAGCAGCTTAGAGACCATCGACAGGGCCTTTCCCTTC,CASSLETIDRAFPF
TRBJ2-7,NA,TRBD1,TRBV30,TGTGCCTGGAGTGTACTTGGACAGGGAGACGAGCAGTACTTC,CAWSVLGQGDEQYF
TRBJ2-2,few,NA,TRBV29-1,TGCAGCGTTGGGAAAGGAGAGGGAGCGACCGGGGAGCTGTTTTTT,CSVGKGEGATGELFF
TRBJ2-4,few,TRBD2,TRBV5-6,TGTGCCAGCAGCTACAACCGGGAGGAGGACTTC,CASSYNREEDF
TRBJ2-1,NA,TRBD2,TRBV7-7,TGTGCCAGCAGCGAGGGACTAGCGGGGAACAATGAGCAGTTCTTC,CASSEGLAGNNEQFF